These T cell receptor beta chains were read from a single sample in a study of regulatory T cells in long-lasting Graves disease. Using its own MiXCR run on the multiplex PCR reads, TCRdb lists one record per CDR3 protein. The sample has fewer than 450,000 distinct CDR3 sequences, approximately 15% seen once. This sample was also put to use in a study of T cells in Graves' hyperthyroidism and ophthalmopathy.

The sequencing used peripheral blood mononuclear cells (PBMCs), collected at new diagnosis, from a patient treated with antithyroid drugs. The origin of the receptors is a woman aged 40 to 50 with Graves disease. Both conserved end residues are trimmed from each CDR3.

v_gene,len,CDR3aa
TRBV5-4,11,ASSLQHVNEQF
TRBV27,10,ASSLMTGELF
TRBV11-2,13,ASSSMGQLQETQY
TRBV6-1,13,ASTPGDSISYEQY
TRBV4-1,16,ASSQDSVSAGSGNTIY
TRBV5-1,14,ASSRTGTGESDGPA
TRBV5-8,13,ASSLLVGAWNEQF
TRBV5-6,14,ASSSQRQGSHQPQH
TRBV18,11,ASSEGAKTEAF
TRBV6-9,16,ASSYTPGLAGDLGELF
TRBV20-1,11,SATNTLGYGYT
TRBV30,9,ALFSGTTQF
TRBV6-2/TRBV6-3,13,ASSLGQGLSDTQY
TRBV12-3/TRBV12-4,17,ASSLPRSGLLSSYNEQF
TRBV4-3,12,ASSQEIRTDTQY